What follows are 19 T cell receptor beta chains derived from one specimen sequenced in a study of blood T cell repertoires in COVID-19. The repertoire was sequenced with immunoSEQ multiplex PCR; TCRdb's copy has only in-frame clones and lacks some. Of 90,000 to 150,000 clones in the sample, around 64% are singletons; the top ten hold under 1%. The specimen sequenced was peripheral blood. All receptors come from a human donor with acute or convalescent COVID-19. The donor label of this sample is uncertain.

This chain uses TRBV29-1 with TRBJ2-1, with TRBD1 as a possible D gene (6 bases). CDR3 length equals 13 residues. Germline V gives CDR1 SQVTM, CDR2 ANQGSEA. V was pared by 5 bases and J by 6 bases, with 14 bases between. CDR3: CSVPRGPSNEQFF. As DNA, the CDR3 is TGCAGCGTTCCCAGGGGACCCTCCAATGAGCAGTTCTTC.

V and J are TRBV19 and TRBJ1-5; the match to TRBD1 covers 8 bases. V dropped 7 bases and J dropped 7; count of bases not matched to a gene: 12. This CDR3 comprises 15 residues. Germline-derived CDR1 and CDR2 are LNHDA and SQIVND (reference sequence). The CDR3: CASTTAGGGRQPQHF. The CDR3 DNA is TGTGCCAGTACCACCGCAGGGGGCGGAAGACAGCCCCAGCATTTT.

The chain joins TRBV7-9 to TRBJ1-4; a weak D match, TRBD1 (5 bases). The CDR3 loop spans 15 amino acids. V gave up 7 bases and J gave up 0 bases, with 12 bases separating them. The germline V gene has CDR1 SEHNR and CDR2 FQNEAQ (reference sequence). CDR3 protein: CASTLSGSTNEKLFF. DNA for the CDR3: TGTGCCAGCACCCTCTCAGGGTCAACTAATGAAAAACTGTTTTTT.

The chain links TRBV19 to TRBJ1-5, with 7 positions matching TRBD1. The CDR3 covers 15 residues. Germline V gene sequence: CDR1 LNHDA, CDR2 SQIVND (reference sequence). The V and J ends lost 5 bases and 3 bases, in that order; junction bases with no gene match: 7. The DNA of the CDR3 is TGTGCCAGTAGTGTAACAGGGGTATTCAATCAGCCCCAGCATTTT. Its translation is CASSVTGVFNQPQHF.

J is TRBJ2-5 and V is TRBV3-1 (or the pseudogene TRBV3-2); 11 bases line up with TRBD2. V gave up 4 bases and J gave up 7 bases; unmatched junction bases: 11. Germline loops: CDR1 LGHDT, CDR2 YNNKEL (reference sequence). The CDR3 consists of 16 residues. CDR3 in amino acids: CASSPQLAGGYRTQYF. The CDR3 coding sequence is TGTGCCAGCAGCCCGCAGCTAGCGGGGGGTTATCGGACCCAGTACTTC.

The genes are TRBV7-2 and TRBJ2-2, with D possibly being TRBD2 (5 bases). With 1 base removed from V and 5 bases from J, the gap between germline ends came to 11 bases. The germline CDR1 and CDR2 sequences are SGHTA and FQGNSA. The CDR3 extends over 15 amino acids. For the CDR3, the DNA is TGTGCCAGCAGCTTAGTCGCCGAGGGAACCGGGGAGCTGTTTTTT. Encoded protein: CASSLVAEGTGELFF.

This clone was found a few times. This chain joins TRBV6-2 or TRBV6-3 and TRBJ2-3; TRBD2 matches 9 bases. The germline V gene has CDR1 MNHEY and CDR2 SVGEGT. J was trimmed by 3 bases and V by 6 bases; bases with no gene match: 13. The CDR3 is 17 amino acids. CDR3 residues: CASSVALTSGQTDTQYF. DNA for the CDR3: TGTGCCAGCAGCGTTGCCCTCACTAGCGGGCAGACAGATACGCAGTATTTT.

The V call is TRBV5-1, the J call TRBJ2-3, with D possibly matching TRBD1 (6 bases). This CDR3 is built from 14 residues. The V gene's germline CDR1 is SGHRS and CDR2 YFSETQ. V lost 0 bases to trimming and J lost 8 bases, with 13 bases between them. CDR3 bases: TGCGCCAGCAGCTTGGACAGGGATGGCGGTACGCAGTATTTT. Its translation: CASSLDRDGGTQYF.

V usage is TRBV18 and J usage is TRBJ1-4; D gene ambiguous. V was trimmed by 6 bases and J by 0 bases, leaving 14 bases between them. The CDR3 covers 16 residues. Per germline, CDR1 KGHSH and CDR2 LQKENI. Here the CDR3 reads CASSKEPGATNEKLFF. Here the CDR3 DNA reads TGTGCCAGCTCCAAAGAACCCGGGGCAACTAATGAAAAACTGTTTTTT. The whole variable domain, remainder taken from reference TRBV18 and TRBJ1-4, is NAGVMQNPRHLVRRRGQEARLRCSPMKGHSHVYWYRQLPEEGLKFMVYLQKENIIDESGMPKERFSAEFPKEGPSILRIQQVVRGDSAAYFCASSKEPGATNEKLFFGSGTQLSVL.

The chain carries TRBV9 and TRBJ2-1, with 11 bases aligning to TRBD2. The CDR3 has 17 amino acids. Germline V gene lookup returns CDR1 SGDLS and CDR2 YYNGEE. The ends lost 2 bases at V and 10 bases at J; junction bases unmatched: 14. The CDR3 nucleotides are TGTGCCAGCAGCGTTTCAACTAGCGGGGGTCTACAATGGGAGCAGTTCTTC. Residues: CASSVSTSGGLQWEQFF.

The chain employs TRBV7-6 and TRBJ2-7, with 10 bases fitting TRBD1. V dropped 5 bases and J dropped 3; count of bases not matched to a gene: 4. This CDR3 has 14 residues. The germline V gene has CDR1 SGHVS and CDR2 FNYEAQ. The CDR3 sequence is CASSRQGADYEQYF. CDR3 nucleotides: TGTGCCAGCAGCCGACAGGGGGCCGACTACGAGCAGTACTTC.

The rearrangement links TRBV7-8 to TRBJ2-5, with 16 bases identical to TRBD2. Germline V lookup: CDR1 SGHVS, CDR2 FQNEAQ. The CDR3 extends over 21 amino acids. V trimming: 2 bases; J trimming: 6 bases; junction bases outside the gene matches: 18. CDR3 sequence: CASSLWRPGLAGGLKLKTQYF. For the CDR3, the DNA is TGTGCCAGCAGCTTATGGCGACCGGGACTAGCGGGGGGGCTAAAGCTAAAGACCCAGTACTTC.

This chain uses TRBV7-9 with TRBJ2-3; no clear D gene. The CDR3 covers 14 residues. Looked up from germline, CDR1 is SEHNR and CDR2 is FQNEAQ (reference sequence). V lost 2 bases, J lost 0 bases, and 6 bases lay in between. In DNA form, the CDR3 reads TGTGCCAGCAGCTTACTCGGGAGCACAGATACGCAGTATTTT. This gives the protein CASSLLGSTDTQYF.

This clone turned up a few times. Being one base from a much bigger clone, this may be a read error. This specimen includes other DNA sequences encoding the same CDR3. The chain joins TRBV2 to TRBJ1-3; D is possibly TRBD1 (6 bases). The CDR3 covers 14 residues. Germline CDR1 reads SNHLY; CDR2 reads FYNNEI. Between the trimmed V and J ends, which lost 6 bases and 0 bases, there was a span of 9 bases. CDR3 protein: CASSRDISGNTIYF. The CDR3 coding sequence is TGTGCCAGCAGCCGGGACATCTCTGGAAACACCATATATTTT.

This chain uses TRBV5-5 with TRBJ2-2; 7 bases match TRBD1. Trimming took 1 base from V and 0 from J; bases not matched to a gene: 12. CDR1 is SGHKS and CDR2 is YYEKEE in the germline V gene (reference sequence). The length of the CDR3 is 19 residues. Here the CDR3 DNA reads TGTGCCAGCAGCTTGTCCGCAGGGGGAATCATCGCGAACACCGGGGAGCTGTTTTTT. Its protein is CASSLSAGGIIANTGELFF.

V is TRBV6-1 and J is TRBJ2-7; 8 bases match TRBD2. V lost 2 bases and J lost 3; bases outside the gene matches: 3. The CDR3 is 14 residues long. CDR1 and CDR2 (germline): MNHNS, SASEGT. CDR3 amino acids: CASSENTSGYEQYF. For the CDR3, the DNA is TGTGCCAGCAGTGAAAATACTAGCGGCTACGAGCAGTACTTC.

The rearrangement links TRBV11-2 to TRBJ2-7, with D possibly matching TRBD2 (6 bases). The CDR3 spans 14 residues. CDR1 SGHAT and CDR2 FQNNGV come from the germline V gene. Trimming removed 1 base from V and 3 bases from J, with 10 bases in between. CDR3 amino acids: CASSLVGRSYEQYF. The CDR3 DNA sequence: TGTGCCAGCAGCTTAGTGGGGAGGAGCTACGAGCAGTACTTC.

The V and J genes are TRBV7-2 and TRBJ2-3; 7 bases match TRBD2. V was pared by 4 bases and J by 7 bases, with 20 bases of the junction left unmatched. From germline, CDR1 is SGHTA and CDR2 FQGNSA. The CDR3 loop spans 18 amino acids. The CDR3 DNA sequence: TGTGCCAGCAGCTCCCCCCCCGGTCTTAACCTCGGGGGGAATACGCAGTATTTT. Protein sequence: CASSSPPGLNLGGNTQYF.

V usage is TRBV10-3 and J usage is TRBJ2-7; 10 positions agree with TRBD2. The germline V gene has CDR1 ENHRY and CDR2 SYGVKD. The CDR3 loop spans 14 amino acids. V lost 6 bases and J lost 0; bases outside the gene matches: 2. The CDR3 protein is CAIRASGGSYEQYV. The CDR3 DNA reads as TGTGCCATCAGGGCTAGCGGGGGCTCCTACGAGCAGTACGTC.